This TCR beta chain was retrieved from a study of cytomegalovirus exposure and HLA in healthy donors. Broader study findings: In a later analysis, V- and J-gene trimming of beta chains associated with a DCLRE1C missense variant, replicated independently. Later analysis showed most CMV-associated TCR beta chains appearing HLA-restricted.

Worth noting for this clone: The antigen is not known.

The donors, nominally healthy at sampling, likely had unrecorded immune exposures. PCR was performed using 60 Vbeta and 13 Jbeta primers. The authors' processing: Tens of millions of unique TCR beta chains, roughly 11 million of them shared, were counted by a later analysis. The method was immunoSEQ multiplex PCR; TCRdb's version includes in-frame clones alone and lacks a portion of them. V and J calls and clone size are those listed in that table; D and trimming were worked out from the DNA. The data contain approximately 200,000 clones, 79% of them seen just once; the ten biggest clones take up around 1.4%. The TCR comes from a girl aged 5-17 years in good health and CMV-seropositive. Sequenced input: PBMCs.

The CDR3 protein is CASSQEYFGAGATGELFF. The CDR3 DNA reads TGCGCCAGCAGCCAAGAATATTTTGGGGCAGGGGCGACCGGGGAGCTGTTTTTT. The chain couples TRBV4-1 to TRBJ2-2, with D possibly TRBD1 on 6 matching bases. In germline, CDR1 is MGHRA, CDR2 YSYEKL. The CDR3 runs to 18 residues. V was trimmed by 0 bases and J by 5 bases, leaving 19 bases between them.